Detailed here is one T cell receptor delta chain. Its target is unknown. V was pared by 2 bases and J by 4 bases, with 24 bases of the junction left unmatched. This CDR3 is built from 21 residues. Germline V gene sequence: CDR1 TSWWSYY, CDR2 QGS. Purity of the sorted Vdelta1+ thymocytes ranged from about 98% to 99.6%. Extracted RNA was reverse transcribed into cDNA. The CDR3 regions were amplified by multiplex PCR from V-gene primers to a constant-region primer. TCRdb used CATT to re-call clones from the multiplex PCR reads. The sample contains under 80,000 delta-chain clones, about 38% of which appear only once. This sample is drawn from a study of Vδ1+ human thymocytes. Points from the study as a whole: In the thymus, TRG and TRD repertoires looked highly polyclonal with Gaussian CDR3 lengths.

The material sequenced was Vdelta1+ gamma-delta thymocytes from the thymus. Sample subset: FACS-sorted CD3+ TCRalphabeta- TCRVdelta1+ TCRVdelta2- thymocytes. The rearrangement joins TRDV1 to TRDJ1; 8 bases fit TRDD3. This sequence originates from a boy in the first two years of life who had congenital heart surgery. The CDR3 sequence is CALGEFSSLPGGYFGGDKLIF. The CDR3 bases are TGTGCTCTTGGGGAATTCAGTAGCCTACCCGGGGGATATTTTGGCGGCGATAAACTCATCTTT.